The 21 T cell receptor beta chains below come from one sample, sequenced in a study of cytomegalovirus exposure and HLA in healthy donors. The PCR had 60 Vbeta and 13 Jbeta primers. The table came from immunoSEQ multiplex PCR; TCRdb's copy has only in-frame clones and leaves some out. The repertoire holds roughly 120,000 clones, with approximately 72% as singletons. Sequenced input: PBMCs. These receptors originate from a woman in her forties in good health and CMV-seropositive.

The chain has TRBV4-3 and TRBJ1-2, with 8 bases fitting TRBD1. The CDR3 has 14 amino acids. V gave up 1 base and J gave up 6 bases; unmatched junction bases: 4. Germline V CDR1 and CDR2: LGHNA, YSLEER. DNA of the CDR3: TGCGCCAGCAGCCAAGCCACAGGGGGACATGGCTACACCTTC. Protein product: CASSQATGGHGYTF.

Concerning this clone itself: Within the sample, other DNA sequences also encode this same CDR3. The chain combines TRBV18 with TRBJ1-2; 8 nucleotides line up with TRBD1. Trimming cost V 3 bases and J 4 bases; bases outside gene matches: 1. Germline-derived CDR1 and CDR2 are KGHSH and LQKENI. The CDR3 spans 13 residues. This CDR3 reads CASSPDRGYGYTF. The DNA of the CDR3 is TGTGCCAGCTCACCCGACAGGGGCTATGGCTACACCTTC.

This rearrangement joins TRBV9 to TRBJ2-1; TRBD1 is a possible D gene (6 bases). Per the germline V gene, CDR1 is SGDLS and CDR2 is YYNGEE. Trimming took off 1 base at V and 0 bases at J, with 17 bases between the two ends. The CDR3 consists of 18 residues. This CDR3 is CASSVPKGVANSYNEQFF. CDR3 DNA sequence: TGTGCCAGCAGCGTACCCAAGGGGGTAGCGAACTCCTACAATGAGCAGTTCTTC.

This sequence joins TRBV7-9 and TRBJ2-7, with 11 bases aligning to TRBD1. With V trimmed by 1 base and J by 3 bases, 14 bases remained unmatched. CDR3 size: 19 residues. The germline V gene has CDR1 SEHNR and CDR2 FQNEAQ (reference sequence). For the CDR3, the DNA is TGTGCCAGCAGCTTAGAAGGACAGGGGGCGTCGGTCCGTTACTACGAGCAGTACTTC. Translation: CASSLEGQGASVRYYEQYF.

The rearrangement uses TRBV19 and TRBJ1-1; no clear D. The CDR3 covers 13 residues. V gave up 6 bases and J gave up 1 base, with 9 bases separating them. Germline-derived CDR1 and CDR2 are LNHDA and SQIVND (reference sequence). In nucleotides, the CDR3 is TGTGCCAGTAGCGCTACAGCGAACACTGAAGCTTTCTTT. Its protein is CASSATANTEAFF.

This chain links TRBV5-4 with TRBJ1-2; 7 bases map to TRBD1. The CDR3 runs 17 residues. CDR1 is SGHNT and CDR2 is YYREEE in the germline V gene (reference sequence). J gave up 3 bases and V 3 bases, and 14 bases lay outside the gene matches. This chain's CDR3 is CASSSARNRGGDYGYTF. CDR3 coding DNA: TGTGCCAGCAGCTCCGCCCGGAACAGGGGCGGGGACTATGGCTACACCTTC.

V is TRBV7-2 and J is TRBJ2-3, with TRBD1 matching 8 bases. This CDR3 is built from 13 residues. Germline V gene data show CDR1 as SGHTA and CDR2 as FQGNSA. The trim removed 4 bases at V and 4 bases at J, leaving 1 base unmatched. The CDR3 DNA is TGTGCCAGCAGCTCGACAGGGGCAGATACGCAGTATTTT. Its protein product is CASSSTGADTQYF.

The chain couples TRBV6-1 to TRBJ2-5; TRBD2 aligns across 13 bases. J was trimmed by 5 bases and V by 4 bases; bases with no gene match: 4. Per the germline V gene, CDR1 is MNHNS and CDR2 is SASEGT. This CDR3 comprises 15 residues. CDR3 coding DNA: TGTGCCAGCAGTGGGGGGACTAGCGGGGTTGAGACCCAGTACTTC. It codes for CASSGGTSGVETQYF.

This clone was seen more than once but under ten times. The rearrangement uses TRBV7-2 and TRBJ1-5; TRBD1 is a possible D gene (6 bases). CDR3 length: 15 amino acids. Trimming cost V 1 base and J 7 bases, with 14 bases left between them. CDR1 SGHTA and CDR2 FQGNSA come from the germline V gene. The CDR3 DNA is TGTGCCAGCAGCTTAGACAGGGATGGCGGGCAGCCCCAGCATTTT. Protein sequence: CASSLDRDGGQPQHF.

The CDR3, as DNA: TGTGCCAGCAAGAGAGGTCGACCGGTGGCTGAAGCTTTCTTT. Protein: CASKRGRPVAEAFF. The chain combines TRBV25-1 with TRBJ1-1; D gene uncertain. V lost 7 bases to trimming and J lost 6 bases, with 18 bases between them. CDR1 is MGHDK and CDR2 is SYGVNS in the germline V gene. The CDR3 has 14 amino acids.

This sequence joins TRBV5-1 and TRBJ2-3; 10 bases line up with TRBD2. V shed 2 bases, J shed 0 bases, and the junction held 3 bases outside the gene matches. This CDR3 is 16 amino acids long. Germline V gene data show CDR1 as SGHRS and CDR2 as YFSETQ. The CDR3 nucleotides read TGCGCCAGCAGCTTTCTAGCGGGAGCTAGCACAGATACGCAGTATTTT. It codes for CASSFLAGASTDTQYF.

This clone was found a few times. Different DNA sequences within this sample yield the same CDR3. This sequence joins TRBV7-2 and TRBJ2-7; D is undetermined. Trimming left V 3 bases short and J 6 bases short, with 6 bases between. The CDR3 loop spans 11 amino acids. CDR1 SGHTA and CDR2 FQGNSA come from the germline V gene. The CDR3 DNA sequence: TGTGCCAGCAGCTTTTACGGCGAGCAGTACTTC. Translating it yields CASSFYGEQYF.

The CDR3 here is CASSPGPGGTGELFF. The CDR3 DNA is TGTGCCAGCAGCCCGGGGCCGGGGGGCACCGGGGAGCTGTTTTTT. The rearrangement uses TRBV5-4 and TRBJ2-2; the match to TRBD2 covers 7 bases. The CDR3 runs 15 residues. V lost 4 bases to trimming and J lost 4 bases; unmatched junction nucleotides: 7. The germline gives CDR1 SGHNT, CDR2 YYREEE (reference sequence).

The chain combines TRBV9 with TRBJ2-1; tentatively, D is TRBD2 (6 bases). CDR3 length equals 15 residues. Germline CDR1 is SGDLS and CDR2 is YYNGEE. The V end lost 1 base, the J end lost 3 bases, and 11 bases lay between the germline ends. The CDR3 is CASSVWGENYNEQFF. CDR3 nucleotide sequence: TGTGCCAGCAGCGTATGGGGGGAGAACTACAATGAGCAGTTCTTC.

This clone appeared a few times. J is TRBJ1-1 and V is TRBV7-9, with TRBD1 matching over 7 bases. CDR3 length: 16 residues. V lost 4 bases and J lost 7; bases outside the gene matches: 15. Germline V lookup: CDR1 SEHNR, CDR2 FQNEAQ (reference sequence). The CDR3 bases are TGTGCCAGCAGCTGGGGGCCGGGCAGGGGGAATGTTGAAGCTTTCTTT. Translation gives CASSWGPGRGNVEAFF.

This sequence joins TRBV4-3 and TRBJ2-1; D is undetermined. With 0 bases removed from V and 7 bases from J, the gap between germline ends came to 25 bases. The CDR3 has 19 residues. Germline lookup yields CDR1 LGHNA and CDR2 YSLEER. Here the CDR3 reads CASSQDPPLDRVRKNEQFF. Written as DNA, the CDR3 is TGCGCCAGCAGCCAAGACCCACCTCTAGACCGGGTAAGGAAGAATGAGCAGTTCTTC.

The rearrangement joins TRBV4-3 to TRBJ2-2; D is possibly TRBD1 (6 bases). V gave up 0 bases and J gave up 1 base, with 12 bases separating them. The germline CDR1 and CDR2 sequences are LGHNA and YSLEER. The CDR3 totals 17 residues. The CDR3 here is CASSQEVPGENTGELFF. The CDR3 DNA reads TGCGCCAGCAGCCAAGAAGTCCCAGGGGAGAACACCGGGGAGCTGTTTTTT.

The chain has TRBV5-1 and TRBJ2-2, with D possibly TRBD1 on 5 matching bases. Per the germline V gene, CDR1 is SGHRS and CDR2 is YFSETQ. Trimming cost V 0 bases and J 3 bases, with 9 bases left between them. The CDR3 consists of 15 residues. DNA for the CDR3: TGCGCCAGCAGCTTGGGATCAGGGCACACCGGGGAGCTGTTTTTT. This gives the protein CASSLGSGHTGELFF.

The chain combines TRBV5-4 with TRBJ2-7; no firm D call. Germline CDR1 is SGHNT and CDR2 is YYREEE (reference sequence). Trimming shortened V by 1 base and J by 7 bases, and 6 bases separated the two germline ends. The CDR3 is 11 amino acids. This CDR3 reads CASSLYQEQYF. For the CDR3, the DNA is TGTGCCAGCAGCTTGTATCAGGAGCAGTACTTC.

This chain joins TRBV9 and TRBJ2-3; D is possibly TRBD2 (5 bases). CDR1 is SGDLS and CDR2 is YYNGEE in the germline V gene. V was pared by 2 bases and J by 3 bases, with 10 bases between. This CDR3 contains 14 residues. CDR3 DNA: TGTGCCAGCAGCGTGGCGGGCCAAACAGATACGCAGTATTTT. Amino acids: CASSVAGQTDTQYF.

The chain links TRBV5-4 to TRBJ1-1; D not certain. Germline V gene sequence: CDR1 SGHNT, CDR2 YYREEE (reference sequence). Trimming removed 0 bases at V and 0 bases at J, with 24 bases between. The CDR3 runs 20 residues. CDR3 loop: CASSLAVSSVRSTMNTEAFF. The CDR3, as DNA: TGTGCCAGCAGCTTGGCCGTCAGCAGCGTACGATCCACTATGAACACTGAAGCTTTCTTT.